This T cell receptor beta chain was sequenced in a study of PD-1 blockade in mismatch repair-deficient tumors. CDR3 length equals 16 residues. Per the germline V gene, CDR1 is LNHDA and CDR2 is SQIVND (reference sequence). V shed 5 bases and J shed 2 bases, with 17 bases lying between them. Some clones are missing from TCRdb's copy, which holds only in-frame ones; the method was immunoSEQ multiplex PCR. Here the sample spans roughly 120,000 clones, about nine tenths being singletons. This rearrangement joins TRBV19 to TRBJ2-3, with D tentatively TRBD1 (7 bases). The sample consisted of peripheral blood, taken approximately 72 weeks after starting pembrolizumab. This clonotype originated in an adult with mismatch repair-deficient cancer. CDR3 coding DNA: TGTGCCAGTAGTCCCCAAGGGGGCGGGAACACAGATACGCAGTATTTT. Its translation: CASSPQGGGNTDTQYF.